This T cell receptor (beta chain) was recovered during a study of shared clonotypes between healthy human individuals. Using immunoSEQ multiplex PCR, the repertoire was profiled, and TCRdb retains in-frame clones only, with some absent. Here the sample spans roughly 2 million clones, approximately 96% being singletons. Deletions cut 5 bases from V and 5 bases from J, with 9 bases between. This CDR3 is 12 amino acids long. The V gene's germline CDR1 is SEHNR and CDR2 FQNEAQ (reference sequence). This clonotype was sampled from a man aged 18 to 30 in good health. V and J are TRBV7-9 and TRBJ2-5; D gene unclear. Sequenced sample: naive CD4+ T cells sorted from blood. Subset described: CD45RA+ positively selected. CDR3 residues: CASSVVEETQYF. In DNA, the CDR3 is TGTGCCAGCAGCGTGGTTGAGGAGACCCAGTACTTC.